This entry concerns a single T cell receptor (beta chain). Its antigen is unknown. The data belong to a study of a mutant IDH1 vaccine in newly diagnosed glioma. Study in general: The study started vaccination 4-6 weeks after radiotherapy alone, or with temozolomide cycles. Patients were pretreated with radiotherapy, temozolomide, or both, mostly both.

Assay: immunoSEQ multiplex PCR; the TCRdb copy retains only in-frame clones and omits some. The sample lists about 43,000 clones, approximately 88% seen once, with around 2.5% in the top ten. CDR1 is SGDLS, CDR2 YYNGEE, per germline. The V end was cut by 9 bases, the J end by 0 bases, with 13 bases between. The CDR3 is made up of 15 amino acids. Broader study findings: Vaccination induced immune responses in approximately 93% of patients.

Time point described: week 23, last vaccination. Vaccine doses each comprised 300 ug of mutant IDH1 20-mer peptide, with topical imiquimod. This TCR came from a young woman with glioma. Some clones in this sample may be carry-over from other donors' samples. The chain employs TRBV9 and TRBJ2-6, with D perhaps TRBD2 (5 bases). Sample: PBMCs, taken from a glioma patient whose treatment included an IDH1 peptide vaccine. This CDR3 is CATAKRDSGANVLTF. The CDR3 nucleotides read TGTGCCACCGCGAAGAGGGACTCTGGGGCCAACGTCCTGACTTTC.